The 28 T cell receptor beta chains below were found in one sample sequenced in a study of beta chain features in type 1 diabetes. General study points: A moderate, significant TCRB CDR3 shortening appeared in type 1 diabetes across four CD4+ subsets.

The authors reverse transcribed all of the isolated RNA, so sequencing captured expressed TCRB transcripts. Produced via immunoSEQ multiplex PCR; TCRdb's table is partial and in-frame only. The table lists 680,000 or so clones, under 15% of them singletons. No antigen is known for these receptors. The sample consisted of naive CD4+ T cells from blood. The source is a man between 18 and 29 years old with type 1 diabetes.

This clone occurred a few times. CDR3 loop: CASTRQLGNQPQHF. Here the CDR3 DNA reads TGTGCCAGCACACGACAGTTGGGCAATCAGCCCCAGCATTTT. The V call is TRBV21-1, the J call TRBJ1-5; no DNA check was done on the table's D call, TRBD1. TRBV21-1 is shown as a pseudogene. This CDR3 is 14 amino acids long.

This clone was counted between two and nine times. V is TRBV30 and J is TRBJ2-5; 12 nucleotides line up with TRBD2. In germline, CDR1 is GTSNPN, CDR2 SVGIG (reference sequence). The V gene end was trimmed by 8 bases and the J gene end by 4 bases; junction bases not matched to a gene: 5. The CDR3 consists of 13 residues. This CDR3 reads CALAGGGGETQYF. The CDR3 DNA reads TGTGCCCTAGCGGGAGGGGGAGGAGAGACCCAGTACTTC.

On this clone itself: This sample also contains other DNA sequences that code for the same CDR3. The chain links TRBV30 to TRBJ1-1, with no clear D. This CDR3 contains 13 residues. Germline V CDR1 and CDR2: GTSNPN, SVGIG (reference sequence). Trimming removed 0 bases at V and 2 bases at J, with 7 bases between. CDR3 protein: CAWSVQGNTEAFF. The CDR3 nucleotides are TGTGCCTGGAGTGTGCAAGGTAACACTGAAGCTTTCTTT.

The chain uses TRBV4-1 and TRBJ1-6, with D hard to call. Germline values: CDR1 MGHRA, CDR2 YSYEKL. CDR3 length: 15 residues. Trimming shortened V by 0 bases and J by 10 bases, and 13 bases separated the two germline ends. CDR3 nucleotide sequence: TGCGCCAGCAGCCAAGATAGGGTGATGGACTCACCCCTCCACTTT. Translating gives CASSQDRVMDSPLHF.

The chain has TRBV14 and TRBJ1-3, with a weak D call TRBD1 (5 bases). The V gene's germline CDR1 is SGHDN and CDR2 FVKESK. The V end was cut by 7 bases, the J end by 0 bases, with 16 bases between. CDR3 length: 16 residues. In DNA, the CDR3 is TGTGCCAGCAACTCCTACGGGACCAGCTCTGGAAACACCATATATTTT. Amino acid sequence: CASNSYGTSSGNTIYF.

There are a few counts of this clone. V gene TRBV29-1 combines with J gene TRBJ1-3; D uncertain. Germline loops: CDR1 SQVTM, CDR2 ANQGSEA. The V end was cut by 3 bases, the J end by 0 bases, with 9 bases between. The CDR3 covers 14 residues. CDR3 sequence reads: CSVEPRLSGNTIYF. The DNA of the CDR3 is TGCAGCGTTGAGCCCAGACTCTCTGGAAACACCATATATTTT. The whole variable domain, filled in from reference TRBV29-1 and TRBJ1-3, reads SAVISQKPSRDICQRGTSLTIQCQVDSQVTMMFWYRQQPGQSLTLIATANQGSEATYESGFVIDKFPISRPNLTFSTLTVSNMSPEDSSIYLCSVEPRLSGNTIYFGEGSWLTVV.

CDR3 DNA sequence: TGTGCCAGCTCACCACCGTTTGTGAACACCATATATTTT. Its translation is CASSPPFVNTIYF. The chain has TRBV18 and TRBJ1-3; D is unclear. V was clipped by 0 bases and J by 7 bases, with 7 bases between them. Germline V gene data show CDR1 as KGHSH and CDR2 as LQKENI. The CDR3 spans 13 residues.

The chain carries TRBV2 and TRBJ2-1, with D maybe TRBD1 (7 bases). CDR1 and CDR2 from the germline V gene are SNHLY and FYNNEI. V was clipped by 7 bases and J by 8 bases, with 21 bases between them. The length of the CDR3 is 15 residues. The CDR3 loop is CASTPRGTLPDEQFF. CDR3 bases: TGTGCCAGCACCCCCAGGGGGACTCTGCCCGATGAGCAGTTCTTC.

This clone was detected a few times. The chain combines TRBV28 with TRBJ2-7, with D possibly TRBD1 on 6 matching bases. From germline, CDR1 is MDHEN and CDR2 SYDVKM. V was cut by 5 bases and J by 3 bases, with 11 bases left in between. This CDR3 contains 13 residues. In DNA, the CDR3 is TGTGCCAGCAGTCGGACAGTAGGCTACGAGCAGTACTTC. It translates to CASSRTVGYEQYF.

The chain couples TRBV5-1 to TRBJ2-6; 9 nucleotides agree with TRBD1. Germline assignment: CDR1 SGHRS and CDR2 YFSETQ. Unmatched junction bases numbered 8, after V lost 4 bases and J lost 0 bases. CDR3 length equals 18 residues. This chain's CDR3 is CASSADRGSISGANVLTF. Here the CDR3 DNA reads TGCGCCAGCAGCGCCGACAGGGGGAGCATCTCTGGGGCCAACGTCCTGACTTTC.

This clone has just a few counts. The chain employs TRBV7-8 and TRBJ2-1, with 12 bases that match TRBD2. The germline gives CDR1 SGHVS, CDR2 FQNEAQ. This CDR3 region has 15 residues. V gave up 2 bases and J gave up 4 bases; unmatched junction bases: 0. CDR3 protein: CASSLLAGGYNEQFF. Written as DNA, the CDR3 is TGTGCCAGCAGCTTACTAGCGGGGGGGTACAATGAGCAGTTCTTC.

This clone was counted a few times. This rearrangement joins TRBV30 to TRBJ1-1; D gene ambiguous. CDR1 is GTSNPN and CDR2 is SVGIG in the germline V gene (reference sequence). The CDR3 runs 13 residues. Trimming cost V 2 bases and J 0 bases, with 7 bases left between them. The CDR3 reads CAWSPALNTEAFF. In DNA form, the CDR3 reads TGTGCCTGGAGTCCAGCCTTGAACACTGAAGCTTTCTTT.

The J gene is TRBJ2-3, the V gene TRBV9, with 8 nucleotides matching TRBD2. There are 17 residues in the CDR3. With V trimmed by 0 bases and J by 2 bases, 8 bases remained unmatched. The germline V gene encodes CDR1 SGDLS and CDR2 YYNGEE. The CDR3 here is CASSVGLAGPDTDTQYF. The CDR3 region has the DNA TGTGCCAGCAGCGTAGGGCTAGCGGGTCCTGACACAGATACGCAGTATTTT.

The table lists this clone with a few counts. The rearrangement uses TRBV5-1 and TRBJ2-3; no clear D gene. V dropped 0 bases and J dropped 0 bases, with 11 bases sitting between them. This CDR3 has 16 residues. Germline CDR1 and CDR2: SGHRS and YFSETQ. The CDR3 sequence is CASSLDSLGSTDTQYF. The DNA for the CDR3 is TGCGCCAGCAGCTTGGATAGCCTGGGGAGCACAGATACGCAGTATTTT.

The J gene is TRBJ2-1, the V gene TRBV4-1; D possibly uses TRBD1 or TRBD2 (5 bases each). This CDR3 is built from 16 residues. Germline CDR1 reads MGHRA; CDR2 reads YSYEKL. Trimming removed 2 bases at V and 5 bases at J, with 16 bases between. This CDR3 is CASSQPGAGIDNEQFF. The CDR3 DNA follows: TGCGCCAGCAGCCAACCCGGGGCCGGGATAGACAATGAGCAGTTCTTC.

A remark on this clone: Other DNA sequences within the sample encode an identical CDR3. The chain has TRBV5-4 and TRBJ1-1; D remains ambiguous. Trimming removed 0 bases from V and 1 base from J, with 4 bases in between. The germline V gene has CDR1 SGHNT and CDR2 YYREEE (reference sequence). The length of the CDR3 is 13 residues. This CDR3 is CASSLEQNTEAFF. CDR3 coding DNA: TGTGCCAGCAGCTTGGAGCAGAACACTGAAGCTTTCTTT.

This clone was seen only a few times. The chain links TRBV7-2 to TRBJ1-2; D possibly corresponds to TRBD1 (5 bases). CDR3 length: 13 residues. Germline V gene data show CDR1 as SGHTA and CDR2 as FQGNSA. Trimming cost V 5 bases and J 7 bases, with 14 bases left between them. The CDR3 spells CASSTDRQSGYTF. In DNA, the CDR3 is TGTGCCAGCAGCACGGACCGACAGAGTGGCTACACCTTC.

J is TRBJ2-7 and V is TRBV10-3; the match to TRBD1 covers 10 bases. This CDR3 has 13 amino acids. Germline CDR1 reads ENHRY; CDR2 reads SYGVKD. With 5 bases clipped from V and 5 bases from J, the junction kept 3 bases outside the gene matches. In nucleotides, the CDR3 is TGTGCCATCAGTTTTGGGACAGGGGACGAGCAGTACTTC. Translation: CAISFGTGDEQYF.

The gene calls are TRBV11-2 and TRBJ2-5; D gene unclear. Germline V CDR1 and CDR2: SGHAT, FQNNGV. This CDR3 region has 13 residues. Trimming stripped 5 bases from V and 7 bases from J, with 14 bases between. In DNA form, the CDR3 reads TGTGCCAGCAGCCAATCCCTTAGAGGGACCCAGTACTTC. This translates into CASSQSLRGTQYF. The full variable domain, its missing parts supplied by reference TRBV11-2 and TRBJ2-5, is EAGVAQSPRYKIIEKRQSVAFWCNPISGHATLYWYQQILGQGPKLLIQFQNNGVVDDSQLPKDRFSAERLKGVDSTLKIQPAKLEDSAVYLCASSQSLRGTQYFGPGTRLLVL.

This clone was counted only a few times. This sample also contains other DNA sequences that code for the same CDR3. J is TRBJ1-2 and V is TRBV6-5; D remains unclear. V lost 2 bases and J 5 bases, leaving 9 bases between the germline ends. Germline CDR1 is MNHEY and CDR2 is SVGAGI. This CDR3 is built from 13 residues. CDR3 sequence reads: CASSYEGGYGYTF. In DNA, the CDR3 is TGTGCCAGCAGTTACGAGGGTGGGTATGGCTACACCTTC.

The chain uses TRBV30 and TRBJ1-6; a possible D gene is TRBD1 (5 bases). V lost 3 bases, J lost 8 bases, and 11 bases lay in between. The CDR3 totals 13 residues. Germline V gene data show CDR1 as GTSNPN and CDR2 as SVGIG (reference sequence). The CDR3 loop reads CAWSGTSDSPLHF. CDR3 coding DNA: TGTGCCTGGAGCGGGACCTCGGATTCACCCCTCCACTTT. Full variable domain (rest looked up from reference TRBV30 and TRBJ1-6): SQTIHQWPATLVQPVGSPLSLECTVEGTSNPNLYWYRQAAGRGLQLLFYSVGIGQISSEVPQNLSASRPQDRQFILSSKKLLLSDSGFYLCAWSGTSDSPLHFGNGTRLTVT.

This clone was observed a few times. The gene calls are TRBV16 and TRBJ1-5; unclear D gene. V gave up 2 bases and J gave up 0 bases, with 14 bases separating them. Germline CDR1 and CDR2: KGHSY and FQNENV. The CDR3 loop spans 17 amino acids. CDR3: CASSQTHLGFSNQPQHF. The CDR3 nucleotides are TGTGCCAGCAGCCAAACCCACTTGGGGTTTAGCAATCAGCCCCAGCATTTT.

A remark on this clone: The sample contains more than one DNA sequence encoding this CDR3. The chain links TRBV5-1 to TRBJ2-5; TRBD2 aligns across 8 bases. The CDR3 is 15 amino acids. The germline V gene encodes CDR1 SGHRS and CDR2 YFSETQ. J lost 3 bases, V lost 0 bases, and 4 bases had no gene match. The CDR3 DNA reads TGCGCCAGCAGCTTGGCCGGGAGGGGAGAAGAGACCCAGTACTTC. Amino acid sequence: CASSLAGRGEETQYF.

V usage is TRBV5-1 and J usage is TRBJ2-5, with D possibly being TRBD2 (6 bases). V shed 1 base and J shed 5 bases, with 21 bases lying between them. The V gene's germline CDR1 is SGHRS and CDR2 YFSETQ. The CDR3 covers 17 residues. CDR3 amino acids: CASSLTINAGMRETQYF. CDR3 nucleotide sequence: TGCGCCAGCAGCTTGACTATCAACGCGGGGATGCGGGAGACCCAGTACTTC.

This clone showed up just a few times. The rearrangement joins TRBV29-1 to TRBJ1-3; D is possibly TRBD1 (5 bases). V dropped 0 bases and J dropped 0 bases, with 12 bases sitting between them. The germline V gene has CDR1 SQVTM and CDR2 ANQGSEA. The CDR3 spans 16 residues. The CDR3 sequence is CSVEDRQGSSGNTIYF. Here the CDR3 DNA reads TGCAGCGTTGAAGATCGGCAGGGAAGCTCTGGAAACACCATATATTTT.

V is TRBV29-1 and J is TRBJ2-1; D tentatively reads TRBD1 or TRBD2 (6 bases each). V was pared by 6 bases and J by 0 bases, with 12 bases between. Germline V gene lookup returns CDR1 SQVTM and CDR2 ANQGSEA. CDR3 length equals 14 residues. The CDR3 here is CSVGGDTSYNEQFF. In DNA form, the CDR3 reads TGCAGCGTGGGCGGGGACACCTCCTACAATGAGCAGTTCTTC.

This clone was recorded only once. The chain employs TRBV5-1 and TRBJ1-6, with TRBD1 matching over 8 bases. J gave up 9 bases and V 6 bases, and 8 bases lay outside the gene matches. Germline values: CDR1 SGHRS, CDR2 YFSETQ. The length of the CDR3 is 14 residues. Here the CDR3 reads CASTSGTGGSPLHF. The CDR3 nucleotides read TGCGCCAGCACCTCGGGGACAGGTGGTTCACCCCTCCACTTT.

This rearrangement joins TRBV10-3 to TRBJ1-5; D unresolved. Germline V CDR1 and CDR2: ENHRY, SYGVKD. V lost 7 bases and J lost 8, with 15 bases in between. The CDR3 sequence is 13 residues long. CDR3 in amino acids: CAITDSPGEPQHF. The CDR3 nucleotides read TGTGCCATCACCGACTCACCCGGGGAGCCCCAGCATTTT.